Each of the 9 T cell receptor beta chains below was sequenced from the same sample in a study of shared clonotypes between healthy human individuals. Naive CD8 cells lacked CD45RO and underwent positive selection for CCR7, leaving out terminally differentiated effector memory CD45RA+ cells. Some clones are missing from TCRdb's copy, which holds only in-frame ones; the method was immunoSEQ multiplex PCR. The profile shows around 2,100,000 clones, less than 95% of them singletons. The specimen sequenced was naive CD8+ T cells sorted from blood. These receptors all come from a man aged 18-30 years in good health.

This chain links TRBV9 with TRBJ2-7; 7 bases match TRBD2. This CDR3 region has 17 residues. From germline, CDR1 is SGDLS and CDR2 YYNGEE. The V and J ends lost 0 bases and 0 bases, in that order; junction bases with no gene match: 9. The chain's CDR3 is CASSVGAGALDSYEQYF. The CDR3 nucleotides read TGTGCCAGCAGCGTAGGGGCGGGAGCCCTAGACTCCTACGAGCAGTACTTC.

V and J are TRBV7-6 and TRBJ2-1; D possibly uses TRBD1 or TRBD2 (5 bases each). The CDR3 has 14 residues. CDR1 and CDR2 (germline): SGHVS, FNYEAQ. V was clipped by 1 base and J by 7 bases, with 11 bases between them. The CDR3 loop reads CASSLEGERNEQFF. The CDR3 coding sequence is TGTGCCAGCAGCTTAGAAGGGGAGCGGAATGAGCAGTTCTTC.

This sequence joins TRBV27 and TRBJ2-7; tentatively, D is TRBD1 (5 bases). Trimming shortened V by 5 bases and J by 1 base, and 15 bases separated the two germline ends. This CDR3 has 15 residues. CDR1 and CDR2 from the germline V gene are MNHEY and SMNVEV (reference sequence). The CDR3 nucleotides are TGTGCCAGCAGTCTCCGGACAATAGGATCCTACGAGCAGTACTTC. Its translation is CASSLRTIGSYEQYF.

This clone was recorded once. This rearrangement joins TRBV6-6 to TRBJ2-7; tentative D call: TRBD1 (6 bases). CDR3 length: 14 amino acids. Germline-derived CDR1 and CDR2 are MNHNY and SVGAGI (reference sequence). V was clipped by 5 bases and J by 2 bases, with 13 bases between them. The CDR3 here is CASSHGQLPYEQYF. The CDR3 nucleotides read TGTGCCAGCAGTCACGGACAGCTACCCTACGAGCAGTACTTC.

The chain recombines TRBV7-8 with TRBJ2-6; D call uncertain. Germline values: CDR1 SGHVS, CDR2 FQNEAQ. The CDR3 is 17 residues long. V was clipped by 5 bases and J by 5 bases, with 19 bases between them. Here the CDR3 reads CASSLKYPQSRANVLTF. In nucleotides, the CDR3 is TGTGCCAGCAGCCTGAAATACCCACAAAGTCGGGCCAACGTCCTGACTTTC.

The V call is TRBV5-1, the J call TRBJ2-3; 8 nucleotides align to TRBD2. The CDR3 loop spans 15 amino acids. Trimming at V came to 5 bases and at J to 6 bases, leaving 11 bases not matched to a gene. Germline V lookup: CDR1 SGHRS, CDR2 YFSETQ. The CDR3 DNA reads as TGCGCCAGCAGTACCCGGACTAGCAATGGGGATACGCAGTATTTT. This sequence encodes CASSTRTSNGDTQYF.

The chain couples TRBV29-1 to TRBJ2-1, with 8 positions matching TRBD2. Trimming took 6 bases from V and 4 from J; bases not matched to a gene: 11. The CDR3 has 15 residues. Germline lookup yields CDR1 SQVTM and CDR2 ANQGSEA. The CDR3 here is CSVSGGLAVYNEQFF. Written as DNA, the CDR3 is TGCAGCGTCAGCGGCGGACTAGCAGTTTACAATGAGCAGTTCTTC.

Of note for this clone: Within the sample, other DNA sequences also encode this same CDR3. The V and J genes are TRBV13 and TRBJ1-5; TRBD1 is a possible D gene (5 bases). V lost 3 bases and J lost 4, with 10 bases in between. Germline CDR1 is PRHDT and CDR2 is FYEKMQ (reference sequence). The CDR3 length is 14 residues. CDR3 protein: CASSLGRLNQPQHF. The CDR3 nucleotides read TGTGCCAGCAGCTTGGGACGGCTGAATCAGCCCCAGCATTTT.

The chain recombines TRBV7-8 with TRBJ1-2; D is unresolved. Trimming removed 7 bases from V and 7 bases from J, with 19 bases in between. The germline gives CDR1 SGHVS, CDR2 FQNEAQ. The CDR3 totals 14 residues. The CDR3 is CASKSDPAEIGYTF. The CDR3 DNA reads TGTGCCAGCAAATCAGACCCGGCGGAGATTGGCTACACCTTC.